This T cell receptor (beta chain) was found in a study of T-cell reconstitution after alpha-beta-depleted transplantation in children. Study conclusions and caveats: Where some patients showed high TCRbeta diversity at day 60, it came from recipient T cells and thymic progenitors that had survived. The main origin of T-cell counts and diversity one year after transplant was newly produced T cells. In patients about two months after transplant, alpha-beta T cells reportedly arose from several hundred expanded graft clones.

This clonotype was picked up many times. The antigen is not known. The CDR3 runs 14 residues. Germline values: CDR1 DFQATT, CDR2 SNEGSKA (reference sequence). V shed 0 bases and J shed 9 bases, with 15 bases lying between them. As it was prepared, the TCRbeta library received unique molecular identifiers. Each CDR3 protein is one row after TCRdb ran MiXCR on the PCR reads. The sample yields fewer than 150,000 distinct CDR3 sequences, roughly 24% seen once. The source material was PBMCs, mostly from graft donor cells, sampled 180 days after TCRalphabeta/CD19-depleted stem cell transplant. This chain links TRBV20-1 with TRBJ2-1; possibly TRBD2 for D (6 bases). The sequence was collected from a male patient between 2 and 15 years old who had a stem cell transplant for chronic granulomatous disease, so the T cells may come from the graft donor. The CDR3: CSARDGRGLGEQFF. Here the CDR3 DNA reads TGCAGTGCTAGAGATGGGCGGGGTTTGGGTGAGCAGTTCTTC.